This entry is about one TCR beta chain. This specimen belongs to a study of blood T cell repertoires in COVID-19. Study context: Sites in the United States, Italy and Spain provided acute and convalescent COVID-19 samples.

Assay used: immunoSEQ multiplex PCR; TCRdb lists only in-frame clones, some missing. Of about 200,000 clones listed, more than 70% are singletons. V lost 3 bases and J lost 10; bases outside the gene matches: 12. Germline lookup yields CDR1 GTSNPN and CDR2 SVGIG (reference sequence). The CDR3 loop spans 16 amino acids. The source material was PBMCs or T cells enriched from blood (not recorded which). The clonotype comes from a man aged 35 to 55 with acute COVID-19. The gene calls are TRBV30 and TRBJ1-6, with 10 positions matching TRBD1. CDR3 loop: CAWRLTGTGVWSPLHF. DNA of the CDR3: TGTGCCTGGAGACTAACGGGGACAGGGGTATGGTCACCCCTCCACTTT.